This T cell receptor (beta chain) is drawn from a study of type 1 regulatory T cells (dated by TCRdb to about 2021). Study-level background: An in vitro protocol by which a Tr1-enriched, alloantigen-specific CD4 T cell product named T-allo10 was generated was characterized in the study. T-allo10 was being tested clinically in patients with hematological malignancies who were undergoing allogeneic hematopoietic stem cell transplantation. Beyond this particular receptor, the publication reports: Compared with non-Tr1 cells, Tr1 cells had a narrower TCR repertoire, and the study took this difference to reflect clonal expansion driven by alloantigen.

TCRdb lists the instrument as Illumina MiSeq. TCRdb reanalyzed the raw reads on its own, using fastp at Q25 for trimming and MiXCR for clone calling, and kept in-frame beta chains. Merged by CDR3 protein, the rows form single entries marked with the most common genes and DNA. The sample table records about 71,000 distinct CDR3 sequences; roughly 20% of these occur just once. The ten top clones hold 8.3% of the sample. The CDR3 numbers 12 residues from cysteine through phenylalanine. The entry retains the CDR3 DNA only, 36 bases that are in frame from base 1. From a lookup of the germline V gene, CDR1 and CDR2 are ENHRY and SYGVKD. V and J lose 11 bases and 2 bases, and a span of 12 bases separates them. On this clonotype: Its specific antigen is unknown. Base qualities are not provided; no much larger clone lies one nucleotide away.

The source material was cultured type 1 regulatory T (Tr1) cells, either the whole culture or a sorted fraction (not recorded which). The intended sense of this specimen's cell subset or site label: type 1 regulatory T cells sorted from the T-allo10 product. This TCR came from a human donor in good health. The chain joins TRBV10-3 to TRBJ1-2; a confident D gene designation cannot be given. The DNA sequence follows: TGTGCCGTCCAGGTTGGGAACTATGGCTACACCTTC. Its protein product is CAVQVGNYGYTF.